This T cell receptor (beta chain) was sequenced for a study of vaccination and CD4 T cells after COVID-19. Background on the study: Convalescent individuals numbered four females and six males, two being Hispanic. Stimuli were overlapping spike peptide pools of SARS-CoV-2 and three common cold coronaviruses (HCoV-NL63, HCoV-OC43, HCoV-229E). Study findings and constraints: A median of around 86% of reactive clones, in convalescent patients, became evident only post-vaccination.

Germline lookup yields CDR1 MGHDK and CDR2 SYGVNS. Trimming left V 3 bases short and J 2 bases short, with 16 bases between. The CDR3 is 16 residues long. Remarks on this clonotype: Its antigen is not known.

The treatment denotes: roughly 11-day PBMC culture with coronavirus spike peptide pools or control peptides (ViraFEST assay). Sequence data for DNA of cultured CD4+ T cells were generated by the Oncomine TCR Beta short-read assay. TCRdb re-analysed the PCR reads in MiXCR, keeping a single row per CDR3 protein. The sample yields more than 9,000 distinct CDR3 sequences, 38% seen once. This TCR was sampled from a human donor with COVID-19. Source material: cultured CD4+ T cells from blood. The chain links TRBV25-1 to TRBJ2-5, with a possible D match to TRBD2 (5 bases). The CDR3 is CASSDAAGRGQETQYF. DNA of the CDR3: TGTGCCAGCAGTGACGCGGCAGGTCGGGGTCAAGAGACCCAGTACTTC. The full variable domain, its missing parts supplied by reference TRBV25-1 and TRBJ2-5, is EADIYQTPRYLVIGTGKKITLECSQTMGHDKMYWYQQDPGMELHLIHYSYGVNSTEKGDLSSESTVSRIRTEHFPLTLESARPSHTSQYLCASSDAAGRGQETQYFGPGTRLLVL.